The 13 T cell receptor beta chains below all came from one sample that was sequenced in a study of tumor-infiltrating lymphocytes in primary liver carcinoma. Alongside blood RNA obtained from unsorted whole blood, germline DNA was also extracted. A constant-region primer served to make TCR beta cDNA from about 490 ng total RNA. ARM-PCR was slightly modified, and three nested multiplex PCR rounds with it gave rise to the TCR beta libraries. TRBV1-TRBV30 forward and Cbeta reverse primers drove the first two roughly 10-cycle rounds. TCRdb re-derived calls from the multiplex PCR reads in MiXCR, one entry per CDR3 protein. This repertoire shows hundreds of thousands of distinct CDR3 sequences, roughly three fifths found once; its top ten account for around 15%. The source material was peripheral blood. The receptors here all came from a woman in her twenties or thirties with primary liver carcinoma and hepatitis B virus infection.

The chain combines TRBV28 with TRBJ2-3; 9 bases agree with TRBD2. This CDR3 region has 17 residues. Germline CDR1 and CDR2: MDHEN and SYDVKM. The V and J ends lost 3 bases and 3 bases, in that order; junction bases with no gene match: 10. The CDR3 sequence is CASSFLRTSGRTDTQYF. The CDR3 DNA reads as TGTGCCAGCAGTTTCTTGCGGACAAGCGGGAGGACAGATACGCAGTATTTT.

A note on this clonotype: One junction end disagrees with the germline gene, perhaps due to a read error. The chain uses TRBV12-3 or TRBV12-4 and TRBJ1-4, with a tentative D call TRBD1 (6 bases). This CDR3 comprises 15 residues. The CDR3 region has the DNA TGTGCCAACAGTTCCGTAGGGCAGGGGAATGAAAAACTGTTTTTT. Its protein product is CANSSVGQGNEKLFF.

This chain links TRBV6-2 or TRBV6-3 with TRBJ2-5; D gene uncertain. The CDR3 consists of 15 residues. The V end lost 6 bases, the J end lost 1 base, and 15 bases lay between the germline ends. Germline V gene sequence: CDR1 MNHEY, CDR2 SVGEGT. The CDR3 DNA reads TGTGCCAGCAGCCCCAGTCGGTGGCCCCAAGAGACCCAGTACTTC. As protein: CASSPSRWPQETQYF.

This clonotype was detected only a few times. CDR3 coding DNA: TGTGCCAGCAGTTACCCAACTAGAGACAGGGGGCCTAATAGTCCCTACGAGCAGTACTTC. Translated: CASSYPTRDRGPNSPYEQYF. V is TRBV6-2 or TRBV6-3 and J is TRBJ2-7; 10 bases agree with TRBD1. The CDR3 covers 20 residues. With V trimmed by 2 bases and J by 2 bases, 18 bases remained unmatched. Germline CDR1 and CDR2: MNHEY and SVGEGT.

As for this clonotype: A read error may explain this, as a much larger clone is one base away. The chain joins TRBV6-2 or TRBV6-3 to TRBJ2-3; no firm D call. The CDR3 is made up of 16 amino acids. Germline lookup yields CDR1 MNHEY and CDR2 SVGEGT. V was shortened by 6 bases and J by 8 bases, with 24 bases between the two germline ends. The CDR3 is CASSRRRAWYRVTQYF. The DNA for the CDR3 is TGTGCCAGCAGCCGGCGACGAGCTTGGTATCGGGTTACGCAGTATTTT.

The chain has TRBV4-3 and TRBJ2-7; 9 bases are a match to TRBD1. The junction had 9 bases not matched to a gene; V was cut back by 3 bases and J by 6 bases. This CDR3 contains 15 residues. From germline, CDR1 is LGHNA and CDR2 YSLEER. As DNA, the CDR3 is TGCGCCAGCAGCCACGAATTAGGGACAGGGCGCGAGCAGTACTTC. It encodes CASSHELGTGREQYF.

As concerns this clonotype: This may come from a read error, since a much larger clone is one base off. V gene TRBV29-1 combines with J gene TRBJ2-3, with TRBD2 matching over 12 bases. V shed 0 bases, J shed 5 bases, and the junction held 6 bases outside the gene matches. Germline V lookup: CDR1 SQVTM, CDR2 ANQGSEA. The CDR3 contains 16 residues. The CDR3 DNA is TGCAGCGTTGAAGATCGTCTAGCGGGAGGGCAAGATACGCAGTATTTT. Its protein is CSVEDRLAGGQDTQYF.

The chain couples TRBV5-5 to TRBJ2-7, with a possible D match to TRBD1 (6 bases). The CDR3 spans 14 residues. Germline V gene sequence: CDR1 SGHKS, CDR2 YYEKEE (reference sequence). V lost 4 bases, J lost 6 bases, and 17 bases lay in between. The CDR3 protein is CASSRGHGRGEQYF. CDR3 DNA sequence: TGTGCCAGCAGCCGGGGACATGGGCGAGGCGAGCAGTACTTC.

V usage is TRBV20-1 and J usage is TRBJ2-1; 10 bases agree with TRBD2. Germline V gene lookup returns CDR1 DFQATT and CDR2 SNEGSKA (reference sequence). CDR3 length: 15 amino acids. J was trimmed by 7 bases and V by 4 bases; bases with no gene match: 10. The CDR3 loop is CSATVGSGRDNEQFF. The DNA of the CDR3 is TGCAGTGCTACGGTTGGGAGCGGGAGGGATAATGAGCAGTTCTTC.

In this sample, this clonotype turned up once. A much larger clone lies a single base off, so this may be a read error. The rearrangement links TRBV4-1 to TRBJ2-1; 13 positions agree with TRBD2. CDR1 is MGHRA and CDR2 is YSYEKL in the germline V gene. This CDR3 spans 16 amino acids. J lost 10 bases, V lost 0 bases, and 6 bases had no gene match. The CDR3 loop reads CASSQDLTSGRVEQFF. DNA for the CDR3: TGCGCCAGCAGCCAAGATCTAACTAGCGGGAGGGTCGAGCAGTTCTTC.

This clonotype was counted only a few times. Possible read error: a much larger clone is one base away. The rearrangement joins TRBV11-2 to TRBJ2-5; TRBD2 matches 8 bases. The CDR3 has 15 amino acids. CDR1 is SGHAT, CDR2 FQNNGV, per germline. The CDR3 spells CASSFTSGTQGTQYF. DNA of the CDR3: TGTGCCAGCAGCTTCACTAGCGGAACCCAAGGGACCCAGTACTTC. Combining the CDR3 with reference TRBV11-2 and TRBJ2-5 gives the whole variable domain EAGVAQSPRYKIIEKRQSVAFWCNPISGHATLYWYQQILGQGPKLLIQFQNNGVVDDSQLPKDRFSAERLKGVDSTLKIQPAKLEDSAVYLCASSFTSGTQGTQYFGPGTRLLVL.

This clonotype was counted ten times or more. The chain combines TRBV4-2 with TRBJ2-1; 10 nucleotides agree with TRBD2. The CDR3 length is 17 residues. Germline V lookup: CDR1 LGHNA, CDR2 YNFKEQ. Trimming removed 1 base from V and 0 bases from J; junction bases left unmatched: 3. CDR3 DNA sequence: TGTGCCAGCAGCCAAGCTGGACTAGCGGACTCCTACAATGAGCAGTTCTTC. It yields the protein CASSQAGLADSYNEQFF.

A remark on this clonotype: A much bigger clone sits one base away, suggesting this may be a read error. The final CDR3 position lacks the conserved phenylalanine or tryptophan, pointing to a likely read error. CDR3 sequence reads: CASSQESYGYTL. The CDR3 coding sequence is TGCGCCAGCAGCCAAGAATCGTATGGCTACACCTTG. The chain links TRBV4-1 to TRBJ1-2; D is unclear. V lost 0 bases, J lost 5 bases, and 4 bases lay in between. Germline CDR1 MGHRA, CDR2 YSYEKL. This CDR3 contains 12 residues.